This T cell receptor beta chain was captured in a study of T cell repertoires in cytomegalovirus infection. Trimming pared 2 bases from V and 7 bases from J, leaving 15 bases between. The CDR3 totals 15 residues. Germline-derived CDR1 and CDR2 are ENHRY and SYGVKD. TCRdb fed the reads into MiXCR, producing one record per CDR3 protein. The sample carries some 400,000 distinct CDR3 sequences, 15% to 20% recorded once. Specimen: PBMCs. The TCR was taken from a human donor in good health (CMV status not recorded). Some clones in this sample may be carry-over from other donors' samples. The chain combines TRBV10-3 with TRBJ2-1, with D perhaps TRBD2 (5 bases). This chain's CDR3 is CAISEGLALGNEQFF. CDR3 DNA sequence: TGTGCCATCAGTGAGGGACTTGCCCTAGGGAATGAGCAGTTCTTC.